This passage covers 2 T cell receptor beta chains from one sample sequenced in a study of identical twins. TCRdb redid the calling of the 5' RACE reads with MiXCR, one entry per CDR3 protein. The table has 690,000 or so distinct CDR3 sequences, roughly 6% seen once; the top ten hold about 1.8%. Sequenced input: naive T cells sorted from blood. Source of these receptors: a man aged 18-30 years in good health.

This clonotype was recorded at least ten times. V usage is TRBV10-1 and J usage is TRBJ2-1, with unresolved D. The CDR3 extends over 16 amino acids. Germline V gene data show CDR1 as WNHNN and CDR2 as SYGVQD (reference sequence). Trimming stripped 0 bases from V and 3 bases from J, with 12 bases between. Here the CDR3 DNA reads TGCGCCAGCAGTGAGTCACGGCTTCCAGGCTACAATGAGCAGTTCTTC. Its translation: CASSESRLPGYNEQFF.

The chain joins TRBV4-2 to TRBJ2-7, with D tentatively TRBD1 or TRBD2 (5 bases each). V was cut by 0 bases and J by 2 bases, with 17 bases left in between. Germline V gene sequence: CDR1 LGHNA, CDR2 YNFKEQ. The CDR3 spans 17 residues. In DNA, the CDR3 is TGTGCCAGCAGCCAAGATCGATTGGGACCTCAAGCCTACGAGCAGTACTTC. As protein: CASSQDRLGPQAYEQYF.